The 32 T cell receptor beta chains listed next were all sequenced from one sample in a study of early T cells in non-severe SARS-CoV-2 infection. One entry per CDR3 protein results from TCRdb running MiXCR on the 5' RACE reads. The repertoire holds tens of thousands of distinct CDR3 sequences, with around 5% as singletons. The sample taken for sequencing was whole blood. All receptors come from an adult who was a healthcare worker with PCR-confirmed SARS-CoV-2 infection or an uninfected control (not recorded which).

The sample holds many counts of this clonotype. This chain links TRBV27 with TRBJ2-3; TRBD2 agrees at 12 bases. The germline gives CDR1 MNHEY, CDR2 SMNVEV (reference sequence). Trimming removed 6 bases from V and 0 bases from J; junction bases left unmatched: 13. This CDR3 spans 19 amino acids. In nucleotides, the CDR3 is TGTGCCAGCAGCCACGGCAGGAGACTAGCGGGAGATAGCACAGATACGCAGTATTTT. This translates into CASSHGRRLAGDSTDTQYF.

This clonotype was observed many times. The rearrangement joins TRBV5-1 to TRBJ2-3, with D perhaps being TRBD1 or TRBD2 (6 bases each). This CDR3 has 17 amino acids. V was shortened by 1 base and J by 0 bases, with 15 bases between the two germline ends. Germline CDR1 and CDR2: SGHRS and YFSETQ. CDR3 amino acids: CASSLLKGGTSTDTQYF. CDR3 nucleotide sequence: TGCGCCAGCAGCTTGCTGAAGGGGGGCACTAGCACAGATACGCAGTATTTT.

This clonotype was seen ten or more times. The V and J genes are TRBV12-3 or TRBV12-4 and TRBJ2-7; 11 nucleotides agree with TRBD2. The CDR3 extends over 15 amino acids. V was clipped by 4 bases and J by 2 bases; unmatched bases: 4. The CDR3 DNA reads TGTGCCAGCAGTTCGGTGACTAGCGGGGCCTACGAGCAGTACTTC. Translated: CASSSVTSGAYEQYF.

This clonotype has at least ten counts. The genes are TRBV5-4 and TRBJ2-5; D possibly corresponds to TRBD2 (6 bases). Trimming shortened V by 4 bases and J by 1 base, and 17 bases separated the two germline ends. The length of the CDR3 is 16 residues. Germline CDR1 reads SGHNT; CDR2 reads YYREEE (reference sequence). Here the CDR3 reads CASSAGPGAGQETQYF. Here the CDR3 DNA reads TGTGCCAGCAGCGCGGGGCCGGGTGCCGGCCAAGAGACCCAGTACTTC. Full variable domain (remainder filled in from reference TRBV5-4 and TRBJ2-5): ETGVTQSPTHLIKTRGQQVTLRCSSQSGHNTVSWYQQALGQGPQFIFQYYREEENGRGNFPPRFSGLQFPNYSSELNVNALELDDSALYLCASSAGPGAGQETQYFGPGTRLLVL.

There are a few counts of this clonotype. The J gene is TRBJ1-6, the V gene TRBV3-1, with 10 bases aligning to TRBD1. The CDR3 totals 16 residues. J lost 7 bases, V lost 4 bases, and 7 bases had no gene match. CDR1 LGHDT and CDR2 YNNKEL come from the germline V gene (reference sequence). This chain's CDR3 is CASSLSPGQGNSPLHF. The DNA of the CDR3 is TGTGCCAGCAGCCTTTCCCCGGGACAGGGGAATTCACCCCTCCACTTT.

This clonotype appeared many times. The chain employs TRBV11-2 and TRBJ1-1; 7 positions match TRBD1. This CDR3 has 16 amino acids. V lost 6 bases to trimming and J lost 1 base; unmatched junction nucleotides: 11. Germline V gene sequence: CDR1 SGHAT, CDR2 FQNNGV. The CDR3 DNA is TGTGCCAGCAGATACCACAGGGGATGGAAGAACACTGAAGCTTTCTTT. Protein product: CASRYHRGWKNTEAFF. Looking up the rest from reference TRBV11-2 and TRBJ1-1 gives the full variable domain: EAGVAQSPRYKIIEKRQSVAFWCNPISGHATLYWYQQILGQGPKLLIQFQNNGVVDDSQLPKDRFSAERLKGVDSTLKIQPAKLEDSAVYLCASRYHRGWKNTEAFFGQGTRLTVV.

This clonotype was found many times. V gene TRBV12-3 or TRBV12-4 combines with J gene TRBJ2-3, with 8 bases that match TRBD2. This CDR3 is built from 15 residues. Losses at the gene ends were 8 bases for V and 6 bases for J; bases not matched to a gene: 13. The DNA of the CDR3 is TGTGCCAGCCGCATCCGGGGAGCGGGAGCCGATACGCAGTATTTT. Encoded protein: CASRIRGAGADTQYF.

CDR3: CASRLTGHPGNQPQHF. The DNA of the CDR3 is TGCGCCAGCAGGCTAACAGGGCATCCGGGCAATCAGCCCCAGCATTTT. This chain joins TRBV5-1 and TRBJ1-5; a weak D match, TRBD1 (6 bases). V shed 5 bases and J shed 2 bases, with 17 bases lying between them. The CDR3 runs 16 residues. Germline V CDR1 and CDR2: SGHRS, YFSETQ.

Note on this clonotype: One base away lies a much larger clone, so this may be a sequencing read error. This rearrangement joins TRBV7-8 to TRBJ2-5, with TRBD2 matching 8 bases. Germline-derived CDR1 and CDR2 are SGHVS and FQNEAQ. This CDR3 is 15 amino acids long. The J segment lost 5 bases and the V segment lost 1 base, leaving 6 bases of the junction unmatched. The CDR3 nucleotides are TGTGCCAGCAGCTTAGATTGGCAGCGGGGGGAGACCCAGTACTTC. Translating gives CASSLDWQRGETQYF.

This clonotype has a handful of counts. The gene calls are TRBV9 and TRBJ1-3; D unresolved. CDR1 is SGDLS and CDR2 is YYNGEE in the germline V gene. The CDR3 length is 14 residues. V dropped 0 bases and J dropped 1 base, with 5 bases sitting between them. The CDR3: CASSVEGSGNTIYF. The CDR3 coding sequence is TGTGCCAGCAGCGTAGAAGGTTCTGGAAACACCATATATTTT. The entire variable domain, with the rest obtained from reference TRBV9 and TRBJ1-3, is as follows: DSGVTQTPKHLITATGQRVTLRCSPRSGDLSVYWYQQSLDQGLQFLIQYYNGEERAKGNILERFSAQQFPDLHSELNLSSLELGDSALYFCASSVEGSGNTIYFGEGSWLTVV.

The V call is TRBV12-3 or TRBV12-4, the J call TRBJ2-2; D is unresolved. V gave up 3 bases and J gave up 4 bases, with 12 bases separating them. This CDR3 comprises 15 residues. CDR3 sequence reads: CASSFQEHRTGELFF. The CDR3 DNA reads TGTGCCAGCAGTTTCCAGGAACATCGCACCGGGGAGCTGTTTTTT.

This clonotype was picked up many times. The chain links TRBV6-5 to TRBJ1-1; D remains unclear. V lost 6 bases and J lost 4, with 12 bases in between. In germline, CDR1 is MNHEY, CDR2 SVGAGI. This CDR3 contains 13 residues. CDR3 nucleotides: TGTGCCAGCAGCACTGGGAGCTCCACTGAAGCTTTCTTT. Its translation is CASSTGSSTEAFF.

Ten or more counts support this clonotype. The chain recombines TRBV12-3 or TRBV12-4 with TRBJ1-3; TRBD1 is a possible D gene (5 bases). V was clipped by 4 bases and J by 3 bases, with 10 bases between them. This CDR3 region has 14 residues. CDR3 in amino acids: CASSYGTYGNTIYF. CDR3 DNA: TGTGCCAGCAGTTACGGGACTTATGGAAACACCATATATTTT.

DNA of the CDR3: TGTGCCAGCAGCCAAGAATTTGGGGGACCCTACGAGCAGTACTTC. The encoded protein is CASSQEFGGPYEQYF. The rearrangement joins TRBV4-2 to TRBJ2-7; D may be TRBD1 or TRBD2 (5 bases each). V was pared by 0 bases and J by 2 bases, with 11 bases between. CDR1 LGHNA and CDR2 YNFKEQ come from the germline V gene. The CDR3 consists of 15 residues.

This clonotype was seen many times. This rearrangement joins TRBV6-6 to TRBJ2-7; 11 nucleotides agree with TRBD2. This CDR3 region has 14 residues. V shed 8 bases and J 3 bases; nucleotides not matched to a gene: 6. Germline CDR1 is MNHNY and CDR2 is SVGAGI (reference sequence). CDR3 coding DNA: TGTGCCAGCGGAAGGGGGACTAGCGGCTACGAGCAGTACTTC. Translated: CASGRGTSGYEQYF.

This clonotype was picked up many times. This chain joins TRBV19 and TRBJ2-5; 10 bases are shared with TRBD2. V lost 6 bases, J lost 7 bases, and 11 bases stayed unmatched. The germline V gene encodes CDR1 LNHDA and CDR2 SQIVND (reference sequence). The CDR3 contains 15 residues. CDR3 loop: CASSRYLAGDGTQYF. In DNA, the CDR3 is TGTGCCAGTAGCCGCTACCTAGCGGGGGATGGGACCCAGTACTTC.

This clonotype was recorded many times. V gene TRBV7-2 combines with J gene TRBJ2-3; D not certain. This CDR3 region has 13 residues. Germline CDR1 and CDR2: SGHTA and FQGNSA. V was shortened by 2 bases and J by 2 bases, with 5 bases between the two germline ends. The CDR3 loop reads CASSLPITDTQYF. For the CDR3, the DNA is TGTGCCAGCAGCTTACCAATCACAGATACGCAGTATTTT.

This clonotype showed up many times. V gene TRBV6-5 combines with J gene TRBJ2-7, with 7 bases aligning to TRBD1. CDR1 is MNHEY and CDR2 is SVGAGI in the germline V gene. The length of the CDR3 is 14 residues. J gave up 12 bases and V 3 bases, and 14 bases lay outside the gene matches. CDR3 bases: TGTGCCAGCAGTTATTTCCGGACAGGTGGAGCGAGGTACTTC. Encoded protein: CASSYFRTGGARYF.

This clonotype was counted a few times. The chain joins TRBV7-9 to TRBJ2-2, with D possibly TRBD2 on 7 matching bases. The CDR3 length is 17 residues. Germline V gene lookup returns CDR1 SEHNR and CDR2 FQNEAQ (reference sequence). V was pared by 5 bases and J by 3 bases, with 19 bases between. For the CDR3, the DNA is TGTGCCAGCAGCCGACGGAGGGGGGGCGGCGACACCGGGGAGCTGTTTTTT. This translates into CASSRRRGGGDTGELFF. The variable domain in full, with the rest retrieved from reference TRBV7-9 and TRBJ2-2, is DTGVSQNPRHKITKRGQNVTFRCDPISEHNRLYWYRQTLGQGPEFLTYFQNEAQLEKSRLLSDRFSAERPKGSFSTLEIQRTEQGDSAMYLCASSRRRGGGDTGELFFGEGSRLTVL.

This clonotype appeared many times. V usage is TRBV24-1 and J usage is TRBJ2-2; the D is unclear. With 7 bases removed from V and 3 bases from J, the gap between germline ends came to 17 bases. The CDR3 runs 16 residues. Per germline, CDR1 KGHDR and CDR2 SFDVKD. The CDR3 loop is CATRQGGRPDTGELFF. The CDR3 DNA is TGTGCCACCAGACAAGGCGGAAGACCGGACACCGGGGAGCTGTTTTTT.

This clonotype showed up many times. The chain combines TRBV11-1 with TRBJ2-1; D is uncertain. Between the trimmed V and J ends, which lost 3 bases and 8 bases, there was a span of 11 bases. The CDR3 totals 13 residues. Germline lookup yields CDR1 SGHAT and CDR2 FQDESV (reference sequence). CDR3 in amino acids: CASSFLWEHEQFF. DNA of the CDR3: TGTGCCAGCAGCTTCTTGTGGGAACATGAGCAGTTCTTC.

This clonotype was recorded a few times. The genes are TRBV5-8 and TRBJ2-7, with D possibly being TRBD2 (5 bases). CDR3 length: 15 residues. Germline-derived CDR1 and CDR2 are SGHTS and YDEGEE. V was shortened by 4 bases and J by 6 bases, with 20 bases between the two germline ends. The CDR3 DNA follows: TGTGCCAGCAGCGCTTATGGCCTAGCTCGGGGCGAGCAGTACTTC. Translation: CASSAYGLARGEQYF.

There are a few counts of this clonotype. This chain connects TRBV7-2 to TRBJ1-6; D unresolved. The germline V gene encodes CDR1 SGHTA and CDR2 FQGNSA. Trimming cost V 3 bases and J 3 bases, with 3 bases left between them. The CDR3 runs 13 residues. The CDR3 loop reads CASSLSYNSPLHF. The CDR3 nucleotides are TGTGCCAGCAGCTTGAGCTATAATTCACCCCTCCACTTT.

This clonotype was seen ten or more times. The rearrangement links TRBV20-1 to TRBJ1-1; D is unclear. CDR3 length: 13 amino acids. V lost 5 bases and J 11 bases, leaving 21 bases between the germline ends. In germline, CDR1 is DFQATT, CDR2 SNEGSKA (reference sequence). The CDR3 DNA follows: TGCAGTGCTGTTGGACTTTCCGTCATTGGGGCTTTCTTT. It specifies CSAVGLSVIGAFF.

This clonotype has a count of ten or more. This chain connects TRBV18 to TRBJ2-7; D unclear. The CDR3 is 12 amino acids. The V end was cut by 3 bases, the J end by 5 bases, with 8 bases between. Germline loops: CDR1 KGHSH, CDR2 LQKENI. CDR3 residues: CASSPSRDEQYF. The CDR3 bases are TGTGCCAGCTCACCGTCTAGGGACGAGCAGTACTTC.

This clonotype was detected many times. This chain links TRBV12-3 or TRBV12-4 with TRBJ1-1, with no clear D. CDR3 length: 14 amino acids. Trimming shortened V by 7 bases and J by 2 bases, and 14 bases separated the two germline ends. CDR3 nucleotides: TGTGCCAGCACCCGATCGGGCCCCAACACTGAAGCTTTCTTT. Protein: CASTRSGPNTEAFF.

This clonotype was detected ten times or more. This chain joins TRBV5-1 and TRBJ2-7; no definite D call. There are 13 residues in the CDR3. V lost 4 bases and J 3 bases, leaving 11 bases between the germline ends. The V gene's germline CDR1 is SGHRS and CDR2 YFSETQ. The CDR3 is CASSAGPSYEQYF. The CDR3 DNA reads TGCGCCAGCAGCGCCGGACCGAGCTACGAGCAGTACTTC.

This clonotype was detected only a few times. The CDR3 loop reads CASSQSRTGGDGNTIYF. The CDR3 nucleotides read TGTGCCAGCAGCCAGAGCCGGACAGGGGGCGACGGAAACACCATATATTTT. This sequence joins TRBV4-2 and TRBJ1-3, with 11 bases matching TRBD1. V lost 3 bases to trimming and J lost 4 bases; unmatched junction nucleotides: 8. CDR3 length: 17 amino acids. Germline CDR1 reads LGHNA; CDR2 reads YNFKEQ.

Many counts were recorded for this clonotype. V usage is TRBV12-3 or TRBV12-4 and J usage is TRBJ2-7; a weak D match, TRBD1 (8 bases). V was trimmed by 3 bases and J by 4 bases, leaving 13 bases between them. The CDR3 has 14 residues. CDR3 in amino acids: CASSFGQGGYEQYF. The DNA for the CDR3 is TGTGCCAGCAGTTTCGGACAGGGAGGGTACGAGCAGTACTTC.

This clonotype occurred a few times. The rearrangement joins TRBV10-2 to TRBJ1-1; 7 bases align to TRBD1. J lost 6 bases, V lost 7 bases, and 8 bases had no gene match. Germline V gene sequence: CDR1 WSHSY, CDR2 SAAADI. The CDR3 runs 13 residues. CDR3: CASMIQGIPEAFF. CDR3 in DNA: TGCGCCAGCATGATACAGGGGATACCTGAAGCTTTCTTT.

This clonotype was seen at least ten times. V gene TRBV29-1 combines with J gene TRBJ2-7; D remains unclear. The CDR3 sequence is 11 residues long. Germline V gene lookup returns CDR1 SQVTM and CDR2 ANQGSEA. V was pared by 6 bases and J by 2 bases, with 8 bases between. CDR3 nucleotides: TGCAGCGTATCAACAGCCTACGAGCAGTACTTC. It encodes CSVSTAYEQYF.

This clonotype was recorded at least ten times. The chain has TRBV11-3 and TRBJ2-3; TRBD2 matches 13 bases. Germline assignment: CDR1 SGHNT and CDR2 YENEEA. Losses at the gene ends were 5 bases for V and 3 bases for J; bases not matched to a gene: 2. The CDR3 has 15 amino acids. The DNA of the CDR3 is TGTGCCAGCAGCAAACTAGCGGGAGGGACAGATACGCAGTATTTT. As protein: CASSKLAGGTDTQYF.